This is a list of T cell receptor beta chains from one sample in a study of cytomegalovirus exposure and HLA in healthy donors. Using immunoSEQ multiplex PCR, the repertoire was profiled, and TCRdb retains in-frame clones only, with some absent. The sample yields around 98,000 clones, around three quarters seen once. The sample taken for sequencing was PBMCs. The receptors were sampled from a human donor in good health. The CDR3 runs from the conserved cysteine through the conserved F or W. Each record gives: clone size, V gene, D gene, J gene, CDR3 DNA, CDR3 protein. D genes are given only for firm matches. Expanded clones get a size class; other rows say once, few or many, or leave the size out.

clone_size: few; v_call: TRBV15; d_call: TRBD2; j_call: TRBJ2-7; cdr3_nt: TGTGCCACCAGCAGAGATCTACTAGCGGGAGGCGAGCAGTACTTC; cdr3_aa: CATSRDLLAGGEQYF
clone_size: NA; v_call: TRBV4-1; d_call: NA; j_call: TRBJ2-1; cdr3_nt: TGCGCCAGCAGCCAAGAAGGGGGCGGCGGGAACTACAATGAGCAGTTCTTC; cdr3_aa: CASSQEGGGGNYNEQFF
clone_size: NA; v_call: TRBV23-1; d_call: TRBD2; j_call: TRBJ2-7; cdr3_nt: TGCGCCAGAAGCGGGAGAAGAAAAGAGCAGTACTTC; cdr3_aa: CARSGRRKEQYF
clone_size: NA; v_call: TRBV7-9; d_call: NA; j_call: TRBJ2-5; cdr3_nt: TGTGCCAGCAGCTTCCCTCGGGTCAGGGTCGAGACCCAGTACTTC; cdr3_aa: CASSFPRVRVETQYF
clone_size: NA; v_call: TRBV6-5; d_call: TRBD2; j_call: TRBJ2-3; cdr3_nt: TGTGCCACCGGGCAGCGGGGGTTAGATACGCAGTATTTT; cdr3_aa: CATGQRGLDTQYF
clone_size: NA; v_call: TRBV9; d_call: NA; j_call: TRBJ1-6; cdr3_nt: TGTGCCAGCAGCCCCCCGGGGGTTTGGAGTTCACCCCTCCACTTT; cdr3_aa: CASSPPGVWSSPLHF
clone_size: few; v_call: TRBV4-1; d_call: TRBD1; j_call: TRBJ1-1; cdr3_nt: TGCGCCAGCAGCCTAAGGACAGGGGTCTCTGAAGCTTTCTTT; cdr3_aa: CASSLRTGVSEAFF
clone_size: few; v_call: TRBV19; d_call: TRBD1; j_call: TRBJ2-7; cdr3_nt: TGTGCCAGTAGTACCGGGACAGTTTACCCCTACGAGCAGTACTTC; cdr3_aa: CASSTGTVYPYEQYF
clone_size: NA; v_call: TRBV5-6; d_call: TRBD1; j_call: TRBJ1-5; cdr3_nt: TGTGCCAGCAGCGACAGGGCCAATCAGCCCCAGCATTTT; cdr3_aa: CASSDRANQPQHF
clone_size: NA; v_call: TRBV7-9; d_call: TRBD2; j_call: TRBJ2-5; cdr3_nt: TGTGCCAGCAGCTTAGGAGGTGGGAGGGCCTCTGAGACCCAGTACTTC; cdr3_aa: CASSLGGGRASETQYF
clone_size: NA; v_call: TRBV20-1; d_call: NA; j_call: TRBJ1-4; cdr3_nt: TGCAGTGCCCGTCGAGGGGAAAAACTGTTTTTT; cdr3_aa: CSARRGEKLFF
clone_size: NA; v_call: TRBV5-6; d_call: NA; j_call: TRBJ1-5; cdr3_nt: TGTGCCAGCAGTCCGAACAAGGGGGTCAATCAGCCCCAGCATTTT; cdr3_aa: CASSPNKGVNQPQHF
clone_size: NA; v_call: TRBV5-1; d_call: TRBD1; j_call: TRBJ1-3; cdr3_nt: TGCGCCAGCAGCTTGACAGGGGGCGCTTCTGGAAACACCATATATTTT; cdr3_aa: CASSLTGGASGNTIYF
clone_size: NA; v_call: TRBV19; d_call: NA; j_call: TRBJ1-1; cdr3_nt: TGTGCCAGTAGTATTGCTCGGGGGGGGGCGCGAGGCACTGAAGCTTTCTTT; cdr3_aa: CASSIARGGARGTEAFF
clone_size: NA; v_call: TRBV7-8; d_call: NA; j_call: TRBJ2-5; cdr3_nt: TGTGCCAGCAGCCGGGAGAGCCGCTCCTACCAAGAGACCCAGTACTTC; cdr3_aa: CASSRESRSYQETQYF
clone_size: once; v_call: TRBV9; d_call: NA; j_call: TRBJ1-1; cdr3_nt: TGTGCCAGCAGCGTAGGACCCCAACAGGTGATCGCTTTCTTT; cdr3_aa: CASSVGPQQVIAFF
clone_size: few; v_call: TRBV6-6; d_call: NA; j_call: TRBJ1-1; cdr3_nt: TGTGCCAGCACCGCCGGGAACATGAACACTGAAGCTTTCTTT; cdr3_aa: CASTAGNMNTEAFF
clone_size: NA; v_call: TRBV27; d_call: TRBD1; j_call: TRBJ1-4; cdr3_nt: TGTGCCAGCAGTTTTAGGGGGCGGAATGAAAAACTGTTTTTT; cdr3_aa: CASSFRGRNEKLFF
clone_size: NA; v_call: TRBV7-6; d_call: TRBD2; j_call: TRBJ2-3; cdr3_nt: TGTGCCAGCAGCTTAGCGGGAGGGAGCACAGATACGCAGTATTTT; cdr3_aa: CASSLAGGSTDTQYF